This T cell receptor (beta chain) was obtained from a study of cytomegalovirus exposure and HLA in healthy donors. This CDR3 is built from 17 residues. J gave up 0 bases and V 1 base, and 8 bases lay outside the gene matches. Germline V gene lookup returns CDR1 MGHRA and CDR2 YSYEKL. TCRdb's copy holds only in-frame clones and misses some; the assay was immunoSEQ multiplex PCR. The table shows roughly 250,000 clones, with roughly 89% occurring only once. This TCR came from a woman aged 18-30 years in good health and CMV-seronegative. The sequenced sample consisted of PBMCs. The chain couples TRBV4-1 to TRBJ2-7; 8 positions match TRBD2. CDR3 in DNA: TGCGCCAGCAGCCAAGTCCTCTTAGCGGGGATCTCCTACGAGCAGTACTTC. Protein: CASSQVLLAGISYEQYF.